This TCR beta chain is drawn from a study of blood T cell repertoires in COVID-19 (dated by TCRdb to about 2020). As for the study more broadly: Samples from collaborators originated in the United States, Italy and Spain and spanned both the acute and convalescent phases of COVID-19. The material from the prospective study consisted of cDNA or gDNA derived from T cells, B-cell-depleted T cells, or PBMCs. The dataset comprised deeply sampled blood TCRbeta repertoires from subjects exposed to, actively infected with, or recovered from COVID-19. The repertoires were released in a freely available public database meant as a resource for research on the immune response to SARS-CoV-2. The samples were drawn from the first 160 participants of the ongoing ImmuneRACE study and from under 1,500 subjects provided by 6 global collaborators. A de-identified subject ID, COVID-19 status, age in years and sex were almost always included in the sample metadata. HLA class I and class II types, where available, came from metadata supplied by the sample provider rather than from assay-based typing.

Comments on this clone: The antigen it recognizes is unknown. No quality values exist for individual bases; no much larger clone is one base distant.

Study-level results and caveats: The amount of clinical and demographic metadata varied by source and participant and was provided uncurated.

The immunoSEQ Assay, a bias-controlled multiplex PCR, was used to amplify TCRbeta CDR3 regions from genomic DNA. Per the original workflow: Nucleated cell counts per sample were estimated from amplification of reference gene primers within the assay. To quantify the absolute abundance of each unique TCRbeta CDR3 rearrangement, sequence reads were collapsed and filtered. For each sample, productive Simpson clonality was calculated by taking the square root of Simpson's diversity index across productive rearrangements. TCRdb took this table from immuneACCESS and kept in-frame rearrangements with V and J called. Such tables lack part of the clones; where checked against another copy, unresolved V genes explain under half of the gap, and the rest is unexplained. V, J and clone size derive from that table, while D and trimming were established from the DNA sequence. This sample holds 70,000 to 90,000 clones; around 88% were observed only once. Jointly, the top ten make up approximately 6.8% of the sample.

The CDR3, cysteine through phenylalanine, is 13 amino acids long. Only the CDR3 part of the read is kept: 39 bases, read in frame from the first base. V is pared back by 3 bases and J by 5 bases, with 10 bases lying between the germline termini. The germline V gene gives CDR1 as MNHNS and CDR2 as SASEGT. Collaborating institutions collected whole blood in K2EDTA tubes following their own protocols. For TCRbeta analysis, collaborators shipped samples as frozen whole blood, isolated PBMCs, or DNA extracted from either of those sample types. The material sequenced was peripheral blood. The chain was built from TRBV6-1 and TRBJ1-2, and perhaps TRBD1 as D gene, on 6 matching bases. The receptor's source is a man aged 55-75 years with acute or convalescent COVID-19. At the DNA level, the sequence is TGTGCCAGCAGTGATGGGGGGGCATATGGCTACACCTTC. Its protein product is CASSDGGAYGYTF.